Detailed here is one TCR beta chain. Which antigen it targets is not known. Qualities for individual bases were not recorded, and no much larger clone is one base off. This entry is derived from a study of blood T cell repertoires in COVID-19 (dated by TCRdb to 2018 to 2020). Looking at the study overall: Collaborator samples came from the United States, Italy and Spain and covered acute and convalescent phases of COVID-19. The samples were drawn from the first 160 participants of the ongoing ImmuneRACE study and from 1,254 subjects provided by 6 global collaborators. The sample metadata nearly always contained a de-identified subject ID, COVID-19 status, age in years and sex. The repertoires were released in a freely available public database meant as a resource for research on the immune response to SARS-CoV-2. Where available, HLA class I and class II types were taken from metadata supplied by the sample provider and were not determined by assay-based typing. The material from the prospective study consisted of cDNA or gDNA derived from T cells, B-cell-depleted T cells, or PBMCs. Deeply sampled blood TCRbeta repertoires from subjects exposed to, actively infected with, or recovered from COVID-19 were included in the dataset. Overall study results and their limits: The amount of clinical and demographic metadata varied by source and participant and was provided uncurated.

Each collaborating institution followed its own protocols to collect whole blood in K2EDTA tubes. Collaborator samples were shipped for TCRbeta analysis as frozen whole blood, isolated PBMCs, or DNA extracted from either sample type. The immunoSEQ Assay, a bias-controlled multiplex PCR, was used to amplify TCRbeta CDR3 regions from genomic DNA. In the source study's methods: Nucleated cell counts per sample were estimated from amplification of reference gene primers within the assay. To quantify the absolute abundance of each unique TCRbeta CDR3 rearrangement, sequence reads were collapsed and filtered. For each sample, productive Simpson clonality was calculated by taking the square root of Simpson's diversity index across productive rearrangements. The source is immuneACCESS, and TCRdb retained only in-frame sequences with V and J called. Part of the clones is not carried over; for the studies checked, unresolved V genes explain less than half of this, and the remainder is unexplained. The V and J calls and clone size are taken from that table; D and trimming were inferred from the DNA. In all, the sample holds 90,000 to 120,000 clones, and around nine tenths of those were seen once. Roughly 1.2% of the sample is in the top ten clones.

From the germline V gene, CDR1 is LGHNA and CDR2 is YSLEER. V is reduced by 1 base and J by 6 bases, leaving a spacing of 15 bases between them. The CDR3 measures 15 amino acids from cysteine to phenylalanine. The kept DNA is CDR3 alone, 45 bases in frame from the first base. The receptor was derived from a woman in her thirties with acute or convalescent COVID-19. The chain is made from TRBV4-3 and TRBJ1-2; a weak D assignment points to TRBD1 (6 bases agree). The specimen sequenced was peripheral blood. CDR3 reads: CASSQVDSLENGYTF. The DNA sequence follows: TGCGCCAGCAGCCAAGTGGACAGCCTTGAAAATGGCTACACCTTC.